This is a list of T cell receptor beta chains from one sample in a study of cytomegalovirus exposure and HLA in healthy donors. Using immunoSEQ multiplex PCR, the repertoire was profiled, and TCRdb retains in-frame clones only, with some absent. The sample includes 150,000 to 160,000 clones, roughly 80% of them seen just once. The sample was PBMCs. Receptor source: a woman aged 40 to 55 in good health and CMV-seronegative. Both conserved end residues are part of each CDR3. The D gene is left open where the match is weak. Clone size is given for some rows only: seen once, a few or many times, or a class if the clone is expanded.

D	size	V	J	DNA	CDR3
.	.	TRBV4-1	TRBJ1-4	TGCGCCAGCAGCCAAGCTAAGACAGCGAATGAAAAACTGTTTTTT	CASSQAKTANEKLFF
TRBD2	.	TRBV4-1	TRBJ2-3	TGCGCCAGCAGCCAAGAAGCGGGGGCCCCAGATACGCAGTATTTT	CASSQEAGAPDTQYF
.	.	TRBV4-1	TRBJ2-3	TGCGCCAGCAGCCAAGAGAGTCAAAATACGCAGTATTTT	CASSQESQNTQYF
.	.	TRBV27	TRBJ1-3	TGTGCCAGCAGTTTATCCGTGGGAGGTGGAAACACCATATATTTT	CASSLSVGGGNTIYF
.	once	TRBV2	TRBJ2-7	TGTGCCAGCAGTGAAATGGGAGTGGGCCCCTACGAGCAGTACTTC	CASSEMGVGPYEQYF
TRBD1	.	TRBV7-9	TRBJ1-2	TGTGCCAGCAGCTTTCAGGGGGCCTATGGCTACACCTTC	CASSFQGAYGYTF
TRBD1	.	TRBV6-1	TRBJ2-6	TGTGCCAGCAGTGAAATAGCAGGGGGTTTGTATCCTGGGGCCAACGTCCTGACTTTC	CASSEIAGGLYPGANVLTF
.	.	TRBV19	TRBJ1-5	TGTGCCAGTAGTATAGCTGTGAATCAGCCCCAGCATTTT	CASSIAVNQPQHF
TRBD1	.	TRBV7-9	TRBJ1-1	TGTGCCAGCAGCTTACAGGGGGCGCTTAACACTGAAGCTTTCTTT	CASSLQGALNTEAFF
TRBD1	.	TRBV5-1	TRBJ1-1	TGCGCCAGCGGCCTGACAGGGTCCACTGAAGCTTTCTTT	CASGLTGSTEAFF
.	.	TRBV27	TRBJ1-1	TGTGCCAGCAGTTTATACCCCGGGAGTCCCTATGAGCTAAACACTGAAGCTTTCTTT	CASSLYPGSPYELNTEAFF
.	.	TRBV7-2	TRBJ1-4	TGTGCCAGCAGCTTAGCGGGAGGGTTTGGGGAAAAACTGTTTTTT	CASSLAGGFGEKLFF
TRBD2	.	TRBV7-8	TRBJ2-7	TGTGCCAGCAGCTTAGTATCTAGCGGAGGGGCCTACGAGCAGTACTTC	CASSLVSSGGAYEQYF
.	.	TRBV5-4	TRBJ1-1	TGTGCCAGCAGCTTCGGGGACACTGAAGCTTTCTTT	CASSFGDTEAFF
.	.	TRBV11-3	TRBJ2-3	TGTGCCAGCAGCTCCCCTCGTTTCTTTACGCAGTATTTT	CASSSPRFFTQYF
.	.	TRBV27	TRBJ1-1	TGTGCCAGCAGTTCCCGTCAACCGAAGGGGGCTGAAGCTTTCTTT	CASSSRQPKGAEAFF
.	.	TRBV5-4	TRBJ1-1	TGTGCCAGCAGCCCCACCTTACAGGATTGGGACACTGAAGCTTTCTTT	CASSPTLQDWDTEAFF
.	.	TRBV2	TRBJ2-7	TGTGCCAGCAGTGACCACATCCCCTACGAGCAGTACTTC	CASSDHIPYEQYF
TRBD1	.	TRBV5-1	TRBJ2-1	TGCGCCAGCAGTTTACAGGGGGAGGTTCAGGTTGAGCAGTTCTTC	CASSLQGEVQVEQFF
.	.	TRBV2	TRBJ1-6	TGTGCCAGCAGTGAAGCCGGACAGTCACCCCTCCACTTT	CASSEAGQSPLHF
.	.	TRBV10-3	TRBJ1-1	TGTGCCATCAGGACAGATCTGAACACTGAAGCTTTCTTT	CAIRTDLNTEAFF
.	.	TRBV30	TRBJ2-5	TGTGCCTGGAGTGTACGGGATCAAGAGACCCAGTACTTC	CAWSVRDQETQYF
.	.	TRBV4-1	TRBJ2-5	TGCGCCAGCAGCCAAGGCGCGGGAAGCGAGACCCAGTACTTC	CASSQGAGSETQYF
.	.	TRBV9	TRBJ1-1	TGTGCCAGCAGCGTAGTAAACACTGAAGCTTTCTTT	CASSVVNTEAFF
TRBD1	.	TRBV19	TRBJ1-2	TGTGCCAGTAGTGTCCCCCCCGGACAGGGAAATGGCTACACCTTC	CASSVPPGQGNGYTF
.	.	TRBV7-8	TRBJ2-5	TGTGCCAGCAGCTTAGGGGAGCGGCAGGAGACCCAGTACTTC	CASSLGERQETQYF
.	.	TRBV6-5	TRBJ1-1	TGTGCCAGCAGTGTCCTTAGGAACACTGAAGCTTTCTTT	CASSVLRNTEAFF
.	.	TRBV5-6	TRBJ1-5	TGTGCCAGCAGCTTTGAGGGTCAGCCCCAGCATTTT	CASSFEGQPQHF
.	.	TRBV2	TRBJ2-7	TGTGCCAGCAGTGAACGTAACGAGCAGTACTTC	CASSERNEQYF
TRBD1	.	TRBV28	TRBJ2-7	TGTGCCAGCAGTTCAGGCTCGGAACAGGGGGCCTACGAGCAGTACTTC	CASSSGSEQGAYEQYF
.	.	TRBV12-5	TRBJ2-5	TGTGCTAGTGGTTCCGGCCTGTGGGAGGCCCAGTACTTC	CASGSGLWEAQYF
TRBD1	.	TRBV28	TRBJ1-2	TGTGCCAGCCGCACCGGGACAGGGAAAAATTATGGCTACACCTTC	CASRTGTGKNYGYTF
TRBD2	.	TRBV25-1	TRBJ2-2	TGTGCCAGTTCCGGGACTAGAGACACCGGGGAGCTGTTTTTT	CASSGTRDTGELFF
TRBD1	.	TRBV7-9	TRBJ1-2	TGTGCCAGCAGCCAGACAGGGTCCAACTATGGCTACACCTTC	CASSQTGSNYGYTF
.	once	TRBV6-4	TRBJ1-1	TGTGCCAGCAGGCCGCAGGAGAACACTGAAGCTTTCTTT	CASRPQENTEAFF
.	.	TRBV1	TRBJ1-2	TGCACCAGCAGCTCCCTCGACAGGGTGAAAGGTTTAAATGGCTACACCTTC	CTSSSLDRVKGLNGYTF
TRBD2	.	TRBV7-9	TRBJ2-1	TGTGCCAGCAGTTTACTAGCGGGGGGGCCGGGTGAGCAGTTCTTC	CASSLLAGGPGEQFF
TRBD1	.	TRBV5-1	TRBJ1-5	TGCGCCAGCAGCCTGGAGATTACAGGGGATTTTTCCAATCAGCCCCAGCATTTT	CASSLEITGDFSNQPQHF
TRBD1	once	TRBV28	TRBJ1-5	TGTGCCAGCAGTCCCACAGGGACAGGGGTGTTCTCCCAGCATTTT	CASSPTGTGVFSQHF
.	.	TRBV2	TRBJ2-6	TGTGCCAGCAGCCAACAGGGCTCTGGGGCCAACGTCCTGACTTTC	CASSQQGSGANVLTF
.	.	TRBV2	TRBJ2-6	TGTGCCAGCAGCTTCTCTGGGGCCAACGTCCTGACTTTC	CASSFSGANVLTF
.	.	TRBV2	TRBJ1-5	TGTGCCAGAGGGGGTAGCAATCAGCCCCAGCATTTT	CARGGSNQPQHF
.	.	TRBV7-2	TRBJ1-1	TGTGCCAGCAGCTCAACGGGGACTGAAGCTTTCTTT	CASSSTGTEAFF
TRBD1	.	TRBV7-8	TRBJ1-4	TGTGCCAGCAGCCCCCGGACAGGGTTGAATGAAAAACTGTTTTTT	CASSPRTGLNEKLFF
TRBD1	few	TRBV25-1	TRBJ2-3	TGTGCCAGCTCTGGGACAGGGCGTTCAGATACGCAGTATTTT	CASSGTGRSDTQYF
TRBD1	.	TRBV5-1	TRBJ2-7	TGCGCCAGCAGGGGACAGGGAGGTTTCGAGCAGTACTTC	CASRGQGGFEQYF
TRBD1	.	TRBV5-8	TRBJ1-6	TGTGCCAGCAGTTGGGACAGGGGTAATGATAATTCACCCCTCCACTTT	CASSWDRGNDNSPLHF
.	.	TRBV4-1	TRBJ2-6	TGCGCCAGCAGCCAAGTCTCTCGCGGGCCTGGGGCCAACGTCCTGACTTTC	CASSQVSRGPGANVLTF
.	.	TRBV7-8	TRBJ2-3	TGTGCCAGCAGCTACCCGACAGGCGCAGGGACAGATACGCAGTATTTT	CASSYPTGAGTDTQYF
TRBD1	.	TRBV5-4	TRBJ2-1	TGTGCCAGCAGCTTGGCGAGATTCAGGGGGCGGAAAAATGAGCAGTTCTTC	CASSLARFRGRKNEQFF
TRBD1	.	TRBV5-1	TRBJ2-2	TGCGCCAGCAGCTCCTCGACAGGGGGCAACGGGGAGCTGTTTTTT	CASSSSTGGNGELFF
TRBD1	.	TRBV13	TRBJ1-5	TGTGCCAGCAGCTCGGCTGGGACAGGGCGCTCGAATCAGCCCCAGCATTTT	CASSSAGTGRSNQPQHF